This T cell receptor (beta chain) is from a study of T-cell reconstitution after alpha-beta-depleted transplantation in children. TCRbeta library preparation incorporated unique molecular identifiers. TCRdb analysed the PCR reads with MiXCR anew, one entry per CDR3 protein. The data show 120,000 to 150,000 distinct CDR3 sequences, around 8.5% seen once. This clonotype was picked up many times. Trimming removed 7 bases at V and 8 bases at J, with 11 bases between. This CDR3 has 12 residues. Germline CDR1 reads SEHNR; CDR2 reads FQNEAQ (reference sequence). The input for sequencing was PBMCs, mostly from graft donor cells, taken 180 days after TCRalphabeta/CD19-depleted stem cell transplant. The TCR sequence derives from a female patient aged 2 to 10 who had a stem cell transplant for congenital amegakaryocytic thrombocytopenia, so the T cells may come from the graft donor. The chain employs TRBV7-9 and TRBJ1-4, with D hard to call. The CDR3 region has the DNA TGTGCCAGCACTCTGGGTGGGGAAAAACTGTTTTTT. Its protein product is CASTLGGEKLFF. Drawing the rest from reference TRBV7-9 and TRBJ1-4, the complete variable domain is DTGVSQNPRHKITKRGQNVTFRCDPISEHNRLYWYRQTLGQGPEFLTYFQNEAQLEKSRLLSDRFSAERPKGSFSTLEIQRTEQGDSAMYLCASTLGGEKLFFGSGTQLSVL.